A selection of T cell receptor beta chains follows, all from one sample in a study of blood T cell repertoires in COVID-19. Method: immunoSEQ multiplex PCR; TCRdb's copy keeps in-frame clones and lacks some. The sample consists of some 130,000 clones, more than 75% of them appearing once. The sequenced material came from peripheral blood. Receptor source: a man aged 50 or older with active COVID-19. Each CDR3 is given without its conserved first and last residue. Each record gives: CDR3 length, J gene, V gene, CDR3 protein.

cdr3_length: 14; j_call: TRBJ2-3; v_call: TRBV7-8; cdr3_aa: ASSLVGLAGADTQY
cdr3_length: 13; j_call: TRBJ1-3; v_call: TRBV6-5; cdr3_aa: ASSRQGADGNTIY
cdr3_length: 14; j_call: TRBJ1-6; v_call: TRBV19; cdr3_aa: ASTPDRAYYNSPLH
cdr3_length: 9; j_call: TRBJ1-1; v_call: TRBV20-1; cdr3_aa: SARVRRAAF
cdr3_length: 15; j_call: TRBJ1-5; v_call: TRBV2; cdr3_aa: AKRCRLRGGINQPQH
cdr3_length: 12; j_call: TRBJ1-1; v_call: TRBV2; cdr3_aa: AEARPVMNTEAF
cdr3_length: 12; j_call: TRBJ2-5; v_call: TRBV9; cdr3_aa: ASSVVLGVETQY
cdr3_length: 15; j_call: TRBJ2-3; v_call: TRBV11-2; cdr3_aa: ASSSSTGGSGGDTQY
cdr3_length: 13; j_call: TRBJ2-1; v_call: TRBV9; cdr3_aa: ASSVVGSDYNEQF
cdr3_length: 14; j_call: TRBJ2-1; v_call: TRBV4-2; cdr3_aa: ASSQDNSGGDNEQF
cdr3_length: 10; j_call: TRBJ1-2; v_call: TRBV7-9; cdr3_aa: ASSFPGYGYT
cdr3_length: 12; j_call: TRBJ2-5; v_call: TRBV5-4; cdr3_aa: ASSLTGYQETQY
cdr3_length: 14; j_call: TRBJ1-1; v_call: TRBV6-2/TRBV6-3; cdr3_aa: ASSTGDRGGRTEAF
cdr3_length: 12; j_call: TRBJ2-1; v_call: TRBV9; cdr3_aa: ASKPALPYNEQF
cdr3_length: 10; j_call: TRBJ2-3; v_call: TRBV29-1; cdr3_aa: SVGQGTDTQY
cdr3_length: 13; j_call: TRBJ1-2; v_call: TRBV5-4; cdr3_aa: ASSLIESFNYGYT
cdr3_length: 13; j_call: TRBJ2-5; v_call: TRBV10-2; cdr3_aa: ASSIGTRPPETQY
cdr3_length: 12; j_call: TRBJ2-1; v_call: TRBV7-2; cdr3_aa: ASSPRTGPHEQF
cdr3_length: 14; j_call: TRBJ2-4; v_call: TRBV6-6; cdr3_aa: ASTPPRTLAKNIQY
cdr3_length: 13; j_call: TRBJ2-2; v_call: TRBV7-8; cdr3_aa: ASSPPQYSTGELF
cdr3_length: 15; j_call: TRBJ2-5; v_call: TRBV7-8; cdr3_aa: ASSSPLSGGHQETQY
cdr3_length: 14; j_call: TRBJ2-1; v_call: TRBV4-3; cdr3_aa: ASSQELREYNNEQF
cdr3_length: 14; j_call: TRBJ1-1; v_call: TRBV5-6; cdr3_aa: ASSYSGTGSNTEAF
cdr3_length: 10; j_call: TRBJ1-2; v_call: TRBV25-1; cdr3_aa: ASSAGQGGYT
cdr3_length: 13; j_call: TRBJ2-4; v_call: TRBV19; cdr3_aa: ASTETGQAKNIQY
cdr3_length: 13; j_call: TRBJ1-6; v_call: TRBV20-1; cdr3_aa: SASPRTGGNSPLH
cdr3_length: 13; j_call: TRBJ2-7; v_call: TRBV13; cdr3_aa: ASSPRTEKVYEQY
cdr3_length: 10; j_call: TRBJ1-2; v_call: TRBV28; cdr3_aa: ASSPTLSGYT
cdr3_length: 11; j_call: TRBJ1-4; v_call: TRBV5-1; cdr3_aa: ASQAGLNEKLF
cdr3_length: 13; j_call: TRBJ2-3; v_call: TRBV3-1/TRBV3-2; cdr3_aa: ASSQDQGKGDTQY
cdr3_length: 16; j_call: TRBJ2-7; v_call: TRBV5-1; cdr3_aa: ASSPWTSGAGSKYEQY
cdr3_length: 11; j_call: TRBJ1-1; v_call: TRBV25-1; cdr3_aa: ASSLRDYAEAF
cdr3_length: 13; j_call: TRBJ2-7; v_call: TRBV7-9; cdr3_aa: ASSSTRGGGSEQY
cdr3_length: 13; j_call: TRBJ2-2; v_call: TRBV3-1/TRBV3-2; cdr3_aa: ASSMGLASTGELF
cdr3_length: 12; j_call: TRBJ1-4; v_call: TRBV7-9; cdr3_aa: ASSSGATNEKLF
cdr3_length: 14; j_call: TRBJ1-3; v_call: TRBV19; cdr3_aa: ASSIGRYSSGNTIY
cdr3_length: 13; j_call: TRBJ2-3; v_call: TRBV9; cdr3_aa: ASSVAGIPTDTQY
cdr3_length: 9; j_call: TRBJ1-1; v_call: TRBV2; cdr3_aa: ASQSGFEAF
cdr3_length: 13; j_call: TRBJ1-1; v_call: TRBV5-1; cdr3_aa: ASSKRAGDGTEAF
cdr3_length: 13; j_call: TRBJ2-2; v_call: TRBV7-9; cdr3_aa: ASSLDQTNTGELF
cdr3_length: 12; j_call: TRBJ1-2; v_call: TRBV6-2/TRBV6-3; cdr3_aa: ASSSTGGGYGYT
cdr3_length: 13; j_call: TRBJ1-3; v_call: TRBV7-9; cdr3_aa: ASSLAGQGGNTIY
cdr3_length: 14; j_call: TRBJ2-1; v_call: TRBV28; cdr3_aa: ASSLRSGGWDNEQF
cdr3_length: 15; j_call: TRBJ2-2; v_call: TRBV16; cdr3_aa: ASIPSGDRVYTGELF
cdr3_length: 11; j_call: TRBJ1-6; v_call: TRBV2; cdr3_aa: ARLAATTPPLH
cdr3_length: 16; j_call: TRBJ2-3; v_call: TRBV10-3; cdr3_aa: AISVYGTSGGPRDTQY
cdr3_length: 14; j_call: TRBJ2-7; v_call: TRBV7-9; cdr3_aa: ASSLASGGYSYEQY
cdr3_length: 15; j_call: TRBJ2-2; v_call: TRBV2; cdr3_aa: ASSGIAGATTTGELF
cdr3_length: 12; j_call: TRBJ1-1; v_call: TRBV7-2; cdr3_aa: ASSPDRRNTEAF
cdr3_length: 11; j_call: TRBJ2-7; v_call: TRBV27; cdr3_aa: ASSLDPIRGQY
cdr3_length: 11; j_call: TRBJ2-1; v_call: TRBV2; cdr3_aa: ASSQRTSGEQF
cdr3_length: 11; j_call: TRBJ1-6; v_call: TRBV27; cdr3_aa: ASSSGVHSPLH
cdr3_length: 11; j_call: TRBJ1-2; v_call: TRBV6-2/TRBV6-3; cdr3_aa: ASSYKGDYGYT
cdr3_length: 10; j_call: TRBJ2-2; v_call: TRBV3-1/TRBV3-2; cdr3_aa: ASSVSVGELF
cdr3_length: 12; j_call: TRBJ2-7; v_call: TRBV4-2; cdr3_aa: ASSQGLVEAEQY